The sequence of this TCR beta chain was determined in a study of EBV T-cell therapy then PD-1 blockade in nasopharyngeal carcinoma. Germline lookup yields CDR1 SGDLS and CDR2 YYNGEE. V was pared by 0 bases and J by 0 bases, with 16 bases between. CDR3 length equals 18 residues. A note on this clone: Its antigen is unidentified.

Treatment meaning: AdE1-LMPpoly-expanded autologous EBV-specific T-cell therapy followed by anti-PD-1 nivolumab. Using immunoSEQ multiplex PCR, the repertoire was profiled, and TCRdb retains in-frame clones only, with some absent. The repertoire holds 20,000 to 25,000 clones, with 65% to 85% as singletons. The sequence was collected from a man aged 35 to 55 with nasopharyngeal carcinoma. The specimen was CD8+ T cells from blood, collected at day -245 from a patient whose treatment included autologous EBV-specific T cells and nivolumab. This chain joins TRBV9 and TRBJ2-1, with D perhaps matching TRBD2 (6 bases). The CDR3, as DNA: TGTGCCAGCAGCGTAGCTCAAACCCGGGGGTACTCCTACAATGAGCAGTTCTTC. It encodes CASSVAQTRGYSYNEQFF.